This T cell receptor beta chain was profiled in a study of blood T cell repertoires in COVID-19. V shed 6 bases and J 4 bases; nucleotides not matched to a gene: 8. CDR1 MNHEY and CDR2 SMNVEV come from the germline V gene (reference sequence). The CDR3 is made up of 15 amino acids. Clones were sequenced by immunoSEQ multiplex PCR, and TCRdb holds only the in-frame ones, with some missing. The sample has 150,000 to 200,000 clones; over 70% are singletons. Those enrolled, adults aged roughly 18 to 95 years, came from around 24 US areas. Resolution of symptoms, clearance, or two negative PCRs was present in recovered Cohort 3 donors.

Source material: PBMCs or T cells enriched from blood (not recorded which). The sequence derives from an older woman who had recovered from COVID-19. The chain uses TRBV27 and TRBJ2-3; TRBD1 matches at 9 bases. CDR3 in amino acids: CASRVEGQGPDTQYF. CDR3 nucleotide sequence: TGTGCCAGCAGAGTGGAGGGACAGGGACCAGATACGCAGTATTTT.